The next 20 T cell receptor beta chains were all read from a single sample in a study of blood T cell repertoires in COVID-19. The data were produced by immunoSEQ multiplex PCR, yet TCRdb's version contains in-frame clones alone and is incomplete. The sample lists under 200,000 clones, around 82% occurring once. Sequenced material: peripheral blood. These TCRs come from a man in his 60s who had recovered from COVID-19.

The chain joins TRBV6-5 to TRBJ2-5, with D tentatively TRBD2 (7 bases). Trimming removed 0 bases from V and 5 bases from J, with 10 bases in between. The CDR3 covers 14 residues. CDR1 is MNHEY, CDR2 SVGAGI, per germline. The CDR3 is CASSYSWGGETQYF. CDR3 bases: TGTGCCAGCAGTTACTCATGGGGGGGCGAGACCCAGTACTTC.

As DNA, the CDR3 is TGTGCCAGCAGCTTAGCCTTAGGGGCGTCAGATACGCAGTATTTT. Translation: CASSLALGASDTQYF. The chain recombines TRBV7-8 with TRBJ2-3, with D perhaps TRBD1 (5 bases). The CDR3 totals 15 residues. V dropped 0 bases and J dropped 4 bases, with 11 bases sitting between them. CDR1 is SGHVS and CDR2 is FQNEAQ in the germline V gene.

The rearrangement uses TRBV11-2 and TRBJ2-2; TRBD1 agrees at 7 bases. V dropped 1 base and J dropped 6; count of bases not matched to a gene: 17. The CDR3 is 19 residues long. The germline V gene encodes CDR1 SGHAT and CDR2 FQNNGV. The CDR3 loop reads CASSLARTGAGLVAGELFF. The CDR3 DNA reads TGTGCCAGCAGCTTAGCCCGAACAGGGGCCGGGTTAGTGGCCGGGGAGCTGTTTTTT.

This clone was found a few times. This sequence joins TRBV2 and TRBJ1-2; D gene ambiguous. Trimming removed 7 bases at V and 6 bases at J, with 15 bases between. The germline gives CDR1 SNHLY, CDR2 FYNNEI. CDR3 length equals 13 residues. The CDR3: CASMSGTRDGYTF. The DNA for the CDR3 is TGTGCCAGCATGTCAGGTACGCGAGATGGCTACACCTTC. Full variable domain (rest looked up from reference TRBV2 and TRBJ1-2): EPEVTQTPSHQVTQMGQEVILRCVPISNHLYFYWYRQILGQKVEFLVSFYNNEISEKSEIFDDQFSVERPDGSNFTLKIRSTKLEDSAMYFCASMSGTRDGYTFGSGTRLTVV.

The chain links TRBV2 to TRBJ2-5; possibly TRBD2 for D (7 bases). Trimming pared 7 bases from V and 5 bases from J, leaving 11 bases between. The CDR3 spans 12 residues. The germline CDR1 and CDR2 sequences are SNHLY and FYNNEI. In nucleotides, the CDR3 is TGTGCCAGCAAGAGGGGGGGGGAGACCCAGTACTTC. This codes for CASKRGGETQYF.

The V gene is TRBV6-5, the J gene TRBJ2-3, with 13 bases aligning to TRBD2. The CDR3 spans 14 residues. Germline V gene data show CDR1 as MNHEY and CDR2 as SVGAGI. V lost 6 bases and J lost 6; bases outside the gene matches: 3. The CDR3 here is CASSRTSGSDTQYF. For the CDR3, the DNA is TGTGCCAGCAGCAGGACTAGCGGGAGCGATACGCAGTATTTT.

The chain has TRBV19 and TRBJ1-3, with D possibly TRBD1 on 6 matching bases. Per the germline V gene, CDR1 is LNHDA and CDR2 is SQIVND (reference sequence). This CDR3 is 13 amino acids long. The ends were cut back, 10 bases at V and 0 bases at J, with 10 bases in the middle. CDR3 loop: CATGQLSGNTIYF. The CDR3 DNA reads TGTGCCACCGGACAGCTCTCTGGAAACACCATATATTTT. Complete variable domain (other parts from reference TRBV19 and TRBJ1-3): DGGITQSPKYLFRKEGQNVTLSCEQNLNHDAMYWYRQDPGQGLRLIYYSQIVNDFQKGDIAEGYSVSREKKESFPLTVTSAQKNPTAFYLCATGQLSGNTIYFGEGSWLTVV.

V and J are TRBV4-1 and TRBJ2-5, with TRBD2 as a possible D gene (6 bases). The germline V gene has CDR1 MGHRA and CDR2 YSYEKL. This CDR3 has 18 residues. The V and J ends lost 1 base and 5 bases respectively, with 23 bases between them. This chain's CDR3 is CASSQGRLGRAGFETQYF. In nucleotides, the CDR3 is TGCGCCAGCAGCCAAGGTCGCCTGGGCAGGGCGGGGTTTGAGACCCAGTACTTC.

J is TRBJ2-5 and V is TRBV7-6; 9 nucleotides align to TRBD2. Germline V gene lookup returns CDR1 SGHVS and CDR2 FNYEAQ. J was trimmed by 6 bases and V by 2 bases; bases with no gene match: 10. The CDR3 is 16 amino acids. The CDR3 DNA is TGTGCCAGCAGCTTACCTAGCGGGGACGGTTTAAAGACCCAGTACTTC. Its translation: CASSLPSGDGLKTQYF.

The V and J genes are TRBV7-9 and TRBJ2-2, with 7 nucleotides matching TRBD2. Germline V gene data show CDR1 as SEHNR and CDR2 as FQNEAQ (reference sequence). The CDR3 runs 17 residues. The trim removed 4 bases at V and 0 bases at J, leaving 8 bases unmatched. The CDR3 nucleotides are TGTGCCAGCAGCTGGGACTATCAGCACGCGAACACCGGGGAGCTGTTTTTT. The encoded protein is CASSWDYQHANTGELFF.

This rearrangement joins TRBV6-2 or TRBV6-3 to TRBJ1-4; TRBD1 agrees at 11 bases. The V segment lost 2 bases and the J segment 8 bases; nucleotides outside the gene matches: 4. The CDR3 has 15 residues. The germline V gene encodes CDR1 MNHEY and CDR2 SVGEGT. DNA for the CDR3: TGTGCCAGCAGTTACCCGGGACAGGGGGACGAAAAACTGTTTTTT. It yields the protein CASSYPGQGDEKLFF.

The rearrangement links TRBV9 to TRBJ2-1; tentative D call: TRBD1 (5 bases). Trimming pared 0 bases from V and 0 bases from J, leaving 10 bases between. Per germline, CDR1 SGDLS and CDR2 YYNGEE. The CDR3 totals 16 residues. CDR3 DNA sequence: TGTGCCAGCAGCGTAGGGGGCGGTAGCTCCTACAATGAGCAGTTCTTC. This sequence encodes CASSVGGGSSYNEQFF.

The chain recombines TRBV5-8 with TRBJ2-7; D gene unclear. Germline values: CDR1 SGHTS, CDR2 YDEGEE. Trimming took 2 bases from V and 5 from J, leaving 17 bases between them. This CDR3 is built from 15 residues. CDR3 protein: CASSFSSRVTHEQYF. The CDR3 DNA reads as TGTGCCAGCAGCTTCAGTTCACGGGTCACCCACGAGCAGTACTTC.

There are a few counts of this clone. The CDR3 loop is CASSFSGNENTIYF. The CDR3 DNA sequence: TGCGCCAGCAGCTTTTCGGGGAATGAGAACACCATATATTTT. The chain uses TRBV5-1 and TRBJ1-3, with no clear D. This CDR3 spans 14 amino acids. With 2 bases removed from V and 7 bases from J, the gap between germline ends came to 13 bases. The germline gives CDR1 SGHRS, CDR2 YFSETQ.

A note on this clone: Other nucleotide sequences from this sample produce the same CDR3. This chain links TRBV19 with TRBJ1-2; maybe TRBD1 (5 bases). Germline-derived CDR1 and CDR2 are LNHDA and SQIVND (reference sequence). CDR3 length equals 14 residues. The V gene lost 4 bases and the J gene lost 3 bases, with 12 bases spanning the gap. The CDR3 loop is CASSTGGVDYGYTF. CDR3 nucleotide sequence: TGTGCCAGTAGTACGGGAGGGGTCGACTATGGCTACACCTTC.

This clone has a single count. This sequence joins TRBV5-1 and TRBJ2-1; weak D call: TRBD1 (5 bases). Germline-derived CDR1 and CDR2 are SGHRS and YFSETQ. The ends were cut back, 4 bases at V and 5 bases at J, with 10 bases in the middle. This CDR3 is 13 amino acids long. DNA of the CDR3: TGCGCCAGCAGCCGAACAGGCAACAATGAGCAGTTCTTC. Protein: CASSRTGNNEQFF.

This clone was observed a handful of times. The same CDR3 can be traced to other DNA sequences in this sample. The rearrangement links TRBV9 to TRBJ2-2; D remains unclear. Trimming shortened V by 0 bases and J by 1 base, and 7 bases separated the two germline ends. Per germline, CDR1 SGDLS and CDR2 YYNGEE. The CDR3 contains 15 residues. CDR3 coding DNA: TGTGCCAGCAGCGTAGGCGGTGGGAACACCGGGGAGCTGTTTTTT. As protein: CASSVGGGNTGELFF.

The chain is built from TRBV18 and TRBJ1-2; possible D gene TRBD1, 5 bases. This CDR3 is built from 12 residues. Germline assignment: CDR1 KGHSH and CDR2 LQKENI. The ends were cut back, 5 bases at V and 8 bases at J, with 12 bases in the middle. This chain's CDR3 is CASSAGREGYTF. The CDR3 nucleotides are TGTGCCAGCTCAGCAGGCAGGGAAGGCTACACCTTC. The full variable domain, with the rest looked up from reference TRBV18 and TRBJ1-2, is NAGVMQNPRHLVRRRGQEARLRCSPMKGHSHVYWYRQLPEEGLKFMVYLQKENIIDESGMPKERFSAEFPKEGPSILRIQQVVRGDSAAYFCASSAGREGYTFGSGTRLTVV.

This chain links TRBV19 with TRBJ2-5; D gene ambiguous. This CDR3 has 12 amino acids. The V gene lost 3 bases and the J gene lost 3 bases, with 5 bases spanning the gap. Germline V gene sequence: CDR1 LNHDA, CDR2 SQIVND (reference sequence). The CDR3 DNA sequence: TGTGCCAGTAGTATCCAGAAAGAGACCCAGTACTTC. Protein product: CASSIQKETQYF.

The gene calls are TRBV21-1 and TRBJ2-1; the table names TRBD1, a call not compared with the DNA. TRBV21-1 is marked as a pseudogene. The CDR3 sequence is 16 residues long. This CDR3 reads CASRGMGTAAYNEQFF. The CDR3 DNA reads as TGTGCCAGCAGGGGTATGGGGACAGCCGCCTACAATGAGCAGTTCTTC.